The sequence of this T cell receptor (beta chain) was determined in a study of T cells in localized non-small cell lung cancer. Sequenced by immunoSEQ multiplex PCR; TCRdb stores in-frame clones only, minus some. Of 70,000 to 75,000 clones listed, around 85% are singletons. The CDR3 loop spans 13 amino acids. Germline CDR1 SGHDT, CDR2 YYEEEE. V was pared by 3 bases and J by 5 bases, with 11 bases between. Study outcomes and limitations: Detection in adjacent lung was observed for a median approximately 52 of the top 100 tumor clones. With higher T cell density in blood came longer overall survival.

Comment on this clone: Its target is unknown.

This clonotype originated in a female donor older than 55 with stage I lung adenocarcinoma. The source material was peripheral blood, sampled before any cancer treatment. This chain uses TRBV5-6 with TRBJ1-2; D uncertain. In DNA form, the CDR3 reads TGTGCCAGCAGCTCAATGCCTCCATATGGCTACACCTTC. The encoded protein is CASSSMPPYGYTF.